This paragraph covers one T cell receptor (beta chain) sequence. Its antigen is currently not known. No much larger clone is present one base from it, and per-base qualities are unavailable. The cohort was made up of 650 to 700 healthy bone marrow donors. At the time of sampling, every cohort member was nominally healthy, though immune exposures that went unrecorded were likely present. The donor tested CMV seropositive and was one of the 289 seropositive cohort members. Every donor gave a peripheral blood sample, and the peripheral blood mononuclear cells from that sample were used for TCR beta sequencing. Genomic DNA was extracted from the blood cell samples with the Qiagen DNeasy Blood Extraction Kit. These data come from a study of cytomegalovirus exposure and HLA in healthy donors (dated by TCRdb to about 2017). Turning to the overall study: According to an earlier analysis of 450 to 650 of the donors, roughly 180 million T cells yielded approximately 120 million unique TCR beta sequences and roughly 280 Gb of sequence data. Roughly 300 gigabases of sequencing data and roughly 80 million unique TCR sequences made up an early release that covered over 550 HLA-typed donors. Of the roughly 400 genotyped donors, 65% to 90% were placed in the genetic ancestry cluster associated with self-reported Caucasian donors. The study aimed to test whether cataloging public T cell receptors could reveal signatures of past pathogen exposure. The T cell repertoires of 700 or so subjects were profiled by immunosequencing and related to cytomegalovirus serostatus. In addition to the first cohort of around 670 subjects, a separate validation cohort of approximately 130 different subjects was used. High-throughput TCR immunosequencing, statistical association of individual TCRs with disease status, and machine learning were combined to predict cytomegalovirus infection status. A later analysis re-examined previously published TCR beta repertoires from hundreds of donors and added high-resolution HLA genotyping to investigate patterns of TCR occurrence. In the later analysis, no new phenotypic data were used to find candidate immune exposures; instead, reliance was placed on TCR beta sequences and their occurrence across donors. An earlier analysis of more than 450 of the donors used high-throughput TCR beta sequencing to judge whether each TCR beta V gene segment behaved as functional or pseudogenic. Donor age, sex, ethnicity and CMV serostatus were compiled together with the repertoire data. A later genetic analysis took genome-wide SNP genotypes for about 55% of the roughly 670 donors and used that subset as a discovery cohort. Every repertoire in the discovery cohort had been generated on one and the same sequencing platform. HLA typing covered class I and class II loci at four-digit resolution. Typing coverage differed by locus: A, B, C, DRB1 and DQB1 were typed in about 620-630 donors, DQA1 in 500 to 550, DPA1 in some 610, and DPB1 in 450 to 480. Roughly five DR-DQ haplotypes were handled as single units for association and clustering because linkage in the cohort was strong. On average, around 240,000 unique TCR beta nucleotide sequences were sequenced per donor among a few hundred genotyped donors of the cohort, with around 19% of those sequences being non-productive. Beyond this particular receptor, the publication reports: A further reported finding was that TCR beta sequences accurately predicted the HLA-A and HLA-B alleles for most subjects in the first cohort. The cohort was sequenced for TCR beta chains only, and without alpha or paired-chain data the features that could be detected were limited. The classifier was reported to diagnose cytomegalovirus status with high specificity and sensitivity in both the original and validation cohorts. While some public TCRs were present in many individuals, most TCR sequences turned up only very rarely across donors. The authors suggested that the approach could potentially be generalized to other disease states and immunological phenotypes. Most CMV-associated TCR beta chains appeared to be HLA-restricted in a later analysis, and the HLA associations seemed to be driven largely by CMV exposure. Linkage disequilibrium might explain the correlated functional status among segregating V segments, but an unknown experimental factor could not be ruled out. In a later genetic analysis, a missense DCLRE1C variant was associated with V-gene and J-gene trimming of TCR beta chains, and the association was replicated in an independent cohort. CMV serostatus was the only immune exposure information available for the cohort. When HLA alleles, especially DR and DQ, strongly co-occurred, attributing TCR associations to individual alleles was difficult. Sequencing depth was assumed to be roughly uniform across donors in the presence/absence analyses, though that assumption may not hold. According to a later analysis, parvovirus B19, influenza, CMV and Epstein-Barr virus appeared linked to several top co-occurrence clusters. Because HLA typing was unavailable for some donors at each locus, only the typed subset was used in association tests. Compared with the roughly 700-donor mean, donors in an Asian-associated ancestry cluster had fewer N-insertions in productive TCRs, according to a later genetic analysis. A later analysis associated some 17,000 TCR beta sequences with specific HLA alleles at a false discovery rate of 0.05. In a later analysis, HLA-associated TCR beta chains were found to be more clonally expanded and to have lower generation probabilities than equally common non-associated chains. The study listed 150 to 200 TCR beta chains as associated with cytomegalovirus. A group of highly shared sequence variants was considered likely to be a technical artifact of the sequencing pipeline. Because counts were too low, approximately 18 rarely observed V segments, including chromosome 9 orphons, were excluded from the earlier analysis of about 500 of the donors. According to a later analysis, TCR association rates differed among HLA loci, with DRB1 alleles showing the most associated TCRs and HLA-C alleles showing the fewest. In vitro tests confirmed that three of the cytomegalovirus-associated TCR beta chains recognize cytomegalovirus antigens. Because the 87-base-pair reads could not distinguish some IMGT-functional V segments, including TRBV6-2 and TRBV6-3, those segments were excluded. An earlier analysis of approximately 540 of the donors showed that most TCR beta V segments appeared in productive rearrangements either about 87% or about 30% of the time, which broadly matched IMGT annotations.

Library creation used the immunoSEQ multiplex PCR assay. For the multiplex PCR, a mixture combining 60 forward primers for TCR Vbeta segments and 13 reverse primers for TCR Jbeta segments was used. Amplification of the CDR3 region of rearranged TCR beta genes was performed with a multiplex PCR assay on genomic DNA. The Illumina HiSeq System was used to sequence the amplified TCR beta libraries as 87-base-pair reads. On the study's bioinformatics: In a later analysis, tens of millions of unique TCR beta chains were counted across the 690 or so repertoires, and roughly 10 million of these chains were shared by at least two donors. To remove PCR and sequencing errors, raw reads were error-corrected and collapsed into unique sequences using a nearest-neighbor algorithm that merged closely related sequences. CDR3 sequences were aligned to IMGT reference sequences to assign V, D and J gene segments. For a sequence to be retained, a match of at least six nucleotides to both a V gene segment and a J gene segment was required. Rearrangements were called productive when the CDR3 lacked stop codons and stayed in frame with V and J; all others were non-productive. CDR3 was defined according to IMGT convention as the region running from the second conserved V-encoded cysteine to the conserved J-encoded phenylalanine. The earlier analysis of 500 to 750 of the donors excluded any sequence lacking an unambiguous match to a single V gene segment. In an earlier analysis of approximately 500 of the donors, a V segment was called functional when productive rearrangements were above 56.7%, and segregating when the standard deviation between donors exceeded 5%. A statistical classification framework was developed to diagnose cytomegalovirus status using the catalog of TCR beta chain sequences. V and J gene assignment, in a later analysis, came from comparing TCR nucleotide sequences with IMGT/GENE-DB human TR gene sequences. Using the TCRdist pipeline, a later analysis assigned CDR3 sequences along with most-parsimonious VDJ recombination scenarios. In a later analysis, every TCR beta chain was defined by the combination of its CDR3 amino acid sequence and its V-gene family, and reads without a unique V-gene family were dropped. A later analysis removed nearly 600 highly shared, low-generation-probability nucleotide sequences to deal with suspected cross-contamination and a sequencing artifact. In a later analysis, a clonal expansion index was calculated for each public chain from normalized within-repertoire ranks of inferred template counts. Generation probabilities in a later analysis came from a VDJ recombination model fitted to out-of-frame rearrangements, and those results were checked against IGoR. A later analysis scored TCR-TCR, TCR-HLA and TCR-CMV co-occurrence with hypergeometric tests, applying a repertoire-size bias correction to TCR pairs. A later analysis estimated false discovery rates by permuting HLA or CMV assignments 20 times. In a later analysis, co-occurring TCRs were grouped using DBSCAN, and TCRdist sequence similarity was added for clustering within HLA-allele-positive subsets. Repertoires with fewer than 30,000 or more than 120,000 public chains were left out of co-occurrence clustering, as were five repertoires with anomalous nucleotide sharing. Imported from immuneACCESS, the table was reduced by TCRdb to in-frame sequences with V and J called. These copies leave out some clones; in studies compared against another copy, an unresolved V gene accounts for under half, and the cause of the remainder is not known. V and J calls and clone size are those listed in that table; D and trimming were worked out from the DNA. Here the sample has under 200,000 clones; roughly four fifths occur a single time. The ten largest account for approximately 1% of the sample.

CDR1 PRHDT and CDR2 FYEKMQ were looked up in the germline V gene (reference sequence). Including cysteine and phenylalanine, the CDR3 has 13 amino acids. Just CDR3 DNA is preserved here, 39 bases in frame from base 1. A distance of 10 bases separates the germline ends of V and J, which lose 4 bases and 4 bases respectively. The chain links TRBV13 with TRBJ1-2, with the identity of the D gene unclear. Sequenced sample: PBMCs. The TCR comes from a girl aged 2-10 years in good health and CMV-seropositive. The base sequence is TGTGCCAGCAGCTCCGGTAAAATCTATGGCTACACCTTC. This translates into CASSSGKIYGYTF.